One sample yielded the 23 T cell receptor beta chains listed below, sequenced in a study of response to subunit inactivated influenza vaccine (dated 2018 in TCRdb). The library was prepared using RT-PCR. Instrument on record: Illumina HiSeq 2500. TCRdb reran the public reads through fastp at Q25 and MiXCR, keeping productive beta chains. Identical CDR3 protein sequences are pooled into one entry, listed with their most common genes and DNA. This sample has 170,000 or so distinct CDR3 sequences in its table, and around 11% of those were observed once. Around 33% of the sample rests with the top ten. Sample: CD8+ T cells sorted from PBMCs, taken roughly 24 months after vaccination. These receptors originate from a man between 50 and 70 years old who received an inactivated influenza vaccine. Donor details come from another sample of the same person, matched by shared clones.

The rearrangement uses TRBV30 and TRBJ2-7; no firm D call. V lost 8 bases and J 3 bases, leaving 11 bases between the germline ends. Per germline, CDR1 GTSNPN and CDR2 SVGIG (reference sequence). The CDR3 has 11 amino acids. The CDR3 here is CAADEDYEQYF. Here the CDR3 DNA reads TGTGCCGCAGACGAGGACTACGAGCAGTACTTC.

This clonotype was recorded many times. The chain uses TRBV6-5 and TRBJ2-7; D is unresolved. V was shortened by 2 bases and J by 0 bases, with 8 bases between the two germline ends. The CDR3 has 14 amino acids. The germline gives CDR1 MNHEY, CDR2 SVGAGI. The CDR3 coding sequence is TGTGCCAGCAGTTACAGTGGATTCTCCTACGAGCAGTACTTC. Residues: CASSYSGFSYEQYF.

The gene calls are TRBV5-1 and TRBJ2-7; D is perhaps TRBD1 (5 bases). Germline assignment: CDR1 SGHRS and CDR2 YFSETQ. V dropped 4 bases and J dropped 0 bases, with 14 bases sitting between them. This CDR3 spans 15 amino acids. For the CDR3, the DNA is TGCGCCAGCAGCACCGGACATACCTTCTCCTACGAGCAGTACTTC. Protein: CASSTGHTFSYEQYF.

The table lists this clonotype with a few counts. This chain links TRBV9 with TRBJ2-7, with TRBD2 matching 7 bases. The CDR3 extends over 15 amino acids. The germline gives CDR1 SGDLS, CDR2 YYNGEE. J lost 2 bases, V lost 2 bases, and 7 bases had no gene match. The DNA for the CDR3 is TGTGCCAGCAGCGTGGGAGCGGGAAAAACCTACGAGCAGTACTTC. This sequence encodes CASSVGAGKTYEQYF.

This clonotype was recorded many times. The chain uses TRBV7-9 and TRBJ2-7; 7 bases line up with TRBD1. Germline values: CDR1 SEHNR, CDR2 FQNEAQ (reference sequence). The CDR3 has 12 residues. J gave up 0 bases and V 8 bases, and 1 base lay outside the gene matches. CDR3 DNA sequence: TGTGCCAGCCAGGGGGACTCCTACGAGCAGTACTTC. It codes for CASQGDSYEQYF.

This clonotype occurred many times. The chain uses TRBV7-9 and TRBJ2-1; 7 bases match TRBD2. Trimming cost V 0 bases and J 6 bases; bases outside gene matches: 2. The CDR3 runs to 14 residues. The V gene's germline CDR1 is SEHNR and CDR2 FQNEAQ (reference sequence). The CDR3 loop reads CASSLAGGPNEQFF. The CDR3 DNA reads as TGTGCCAGCAGCTTAGCGGGAGGGCCCAATGAGCAGTTCTTC.

This chain joins TRBV4-1 and TRBJ1-3, with a weak D call TRBD1 (5 bases). The length of the CDR3 is 16 residues. V was trimmed by 2 bases and J by 4 bases, leaving 15 bases between them. The germline V gene has CDR1 MGHRA and CDR2 YSYEKL. CDR3 DNA sequence: TGCGCCAGCAGCCAACCCCTGGGGGGTACAGGAAACACCATATATTTT. It codes for CASSQPLGGTGNTIYF.

This clonotype was detected only a few times. This sequence joins TRBV4-3 and TRBJ2-2, with D tentatively TRBD1 (6 bases). Germline V lookup: CDR1 LGHNA, CDR2 YSLEER. CDR3 length: 16 amino acids. Trimming took off 1 base at V and 0 bases at J, with 9 bases between the two ends. CDR3 sequence: CASSQAWTANTGELFF. CDR3 DNA: TGCGCCAGCAGCCAAGCCTGGACAGCGAACACCGGGGAGCTGTTTTTT.

The chain joins TRBV6-2 or TRBV6-3 to TRBJ2-3; D gene unclear. In germline, CDR1 is MNHEY, CDR2 SVGEGT. This CDR3 region has 13 residues. V dropped 1 base and J dropped 5 bases, with 7 bases sitting between them. The chain's CDR3 is CASSYFRLDTQYF. CDR3 coding DNA: TGTGCCAGCAGTTACTTTCGTCTAGATACGCAGTATTTT.

Many counts were recorded for this clonotype. The J gene is TRBJ1-2, the V gene TRBV20-1; D is perhaps TRBD1 (5 bases). This CDR3 region has 14 residues. CDR1 and CDR2 from the germline V gene are DFQATT and SNEGSKA (reference sequence). V lost 2 bases, J lost 1 base, and 11 bases lay in between. The CDR3 region has the DNA TGCAGTGCTAGACCCCCGACAGTTAACTATGGCTACACCTTC. It specifies CSARPPTVNYGYTF.

This clonotype was recorded at least ten times. V and J are TRBV4-3 and TRBJ2-7, with a tentative D call TRBD2 (6 bases). The CDR3 consists of 16 residues. Germline values: CDR1 LGHNA, CDR2 YSLEER. V was pared by 0 bases and J by 4 bases, with 16 bases between. CDR3 protein: CASSQDRWGVVYEQYF. The CDR3 bases are TGCGCCAGCAGCCAAGATAGGTGGGGGGTGGTTTACGAGCAGTACTTC.

This clonotype was counted only a few times. The V gene is TRBV6-6, the J gene TRBJ1-6, with 7 bases identical to TRBD1. The CDR3 spans 13 residues. V was pared by 9 bases and J by 10 bases, with 9 bases of the junction left unmatched. CDR1 and CDR2 (germline): MNHNY, SVGAGI (reference sequence). As DNA, the CDR3 is TGTGCCAGTGATACAGGGGCCGGGTCACCCCTCCACTTT. This translates into CASDTGAGSPLHF.

This clonotype was counted only a few times. In nucleotides, the CDR3 is TGTGCCAGCAGCCAAGATAGGGAGGGCCTAAAGTACTTC. Its translation: CASSQDREGLKYF. This chain uses TRBV4-2 with TRBJ2-7, with 7 bases that match TRBD2. Unmatched junction bases numbered 7, after V lost 0 bases and J lost 11 bases. Germline CDR1 reads LGHNA; CDR2 reads YNFKEQ. The CDR3 has 13 amino acids.

This clonotype appeared many times. The chain has TRBV25-1 and TRBJ2-7; no reliable D call. This CDR3 has 14 amino acids. The germline V gene encodes CDR1 MGHDK and CDR2 SYGVNS. Trimming removed 4 bases from V and 4 bases from J, with 14 bases in between. The DNA of the CDR3 is TGTGCCAGCAGTGCGTTCCGGAAGGATTACGAGCAGTACTTC. Translation: CASSAFRKDYEQYF.

In its sample, this clonotype was seen a few times. V and J are TRBV12-5 and TRBJ2-7; D tentatively fits TRBD1 or TRBD2 (5 bases each). The germline V and J ends were trimmed by 0 bases and 3 bases, with 18 bases remaining between them. The germline CDR1 and CDR2 sequences are LGHNT and FRNRAP. This CDR3 is built from 17 residues. The DNA for the CDR3 is TGTGCTAGTGGTTTGGTACTTTGGGACGGGGTAAGCTACGAGCAGTACTTC. It translates to CASGLVLWDGVSYEQYF.

In this sample, this clonotype turned up a few times. The chain is built from TRBV14 and TRBJ2-7; the match to TRBD1 covers 8 bases. With 5 bases clipped from V and 1 base from J, the junction kept 10 bases outside the gene matches. This CDR3 is 16 amino acids long. The germline CDR1 and CDR2 sequences are SGHDN and FVKESK. This chain's CDR3 is CASSAGGYSRSYEQYF. The CDR3 nucleotides are TGTGCCAGCAGCGCAGGGGGCTATTCCCGGTCCTACGAGCAGTACTTC.

This sequence joins TRBV7-6 and TRBJ1-5, with D perhaps TRBD1 (5 bases). Between the trimmed V and J ends, which lost 0 bases and 1 base, there was a span of 13 bases. CDR3 length equals 17 residues. CDR1 is SGHVS and CDR2 is FNYEAQ in the germline V gene. CDR3 nucleotide sequence: TGTGCCAGCAGCTTAGCGCCGGGGGTGCGAAGCAATCAGCCCCAGCATTTT. This encodes CASSLAPGVRSNQPQHF.

This clonotype was counted between two and nine times. V is TRBV12-3 or TRBV12-4 and J is TRBJ2-7; TRBD2 is a possible D gene (6 bases). V gave up 3 bases and J gave up 2 bases, with 11 bases separating them. This CDR3 is 14 amino acids long. CDR3 sequence reads: CASSLAGIPYEQYF. The DNA of the CDR3 is TGTGCCAGCAGTTTGGCGGGAATTCCCTACGAGCAGTACTTC.

The chain uses TRBV28 and TRBJ2-7, with TRBD1 identical over 10 bases. From germline, CDR1 is MDHEN and CDR2 SYDVKM. J lost 0 bases, V lost 6 bases, and 5 bases had no gene match. This CDR3 has 15 amino acids. In nucleotides, the CDR3 is TGTGCCAGCAGGGTGGGACAGGGGACCTCCTACGAGCAGTACTTC. Amino acids: CASRVGQGTSYEQYF.

The table lists this clonotype with a few counts. This chain connects TRBV6-5 to TRBJ2-2; D remains ambiguous. The CDR3 runs 13 residues. V was shortened by 2 bases and J by 7 bases, with 8 bases between the two germline ends. Germline-derived CDR1 and CDR2 are MNHEY and SVGAGI. The CDR3 region is CASSYLSGGELFF. The DNA of the CDR3 is TGTGCCAGCAGTTACCTTTCAGGCGGGGAGCTGTTTTTT.

The rearrangement uses TRBV12-3 or TRBV12-4 and TRBJ2-7; 7 nucleotides match TRBD1. J lost 2 bases, V lost 3 bases, and 4 bases had no gene match. The CDR3 loop spans 14 amino acids. For the CDR3, the DNA is TGTGCCAGCAGTTTCGGGACAGAGGCCTACGAGCAGTACTTC. The encoded protein is CASSFGTEAYEQYF.

The rearrangement joins TRBV7-6 to TRBJ2-3, with a weak D call TRBD2 (6 bases). Looked up from germline, CDR1 is SGHVS and CDR2 is FNYEAQ. The CDR3 consists of 17 residues. V shed 0 bases and J shed 2 bases, with 15 bases lying between them. The CDR3 region is CASSLAGLGTITDTQYF. DNA of the CDR3: TGTGCCAGCAGCTTAGCGGGACTCGGGACCATCACAGATACGCAGTATTTT.

The V gene is TRBV9, the J gene TRBJ1-4; D is ambiguous. The CDR3 is made up of 16 amino acids. V dropped 0 bases and J dropped 6 bases, with 15 bases sitting between them. Germline CDR1 reads SGDLS; CDR2 reads YYNGEE. As DNA, the CDR3 is TGTGCCAGCAGCGTAGGGCAGGCCCCGTGGGATGAAAAACTGTTTTTT. It translates to CASSVGQAPWDEKLFF.